This T cell receptor (beta chain) was obtained from a study of blood T cell repertoires in COVID-19. Methods used by the authors: Reference gene primer amplification gave estimated nucleated cell counts. Assay: immunoSEQ multiplex PCR; the TCRdb copy retains only in-frame clones and omits some. For V, J and clone size, that table is used; D and trimming come from the DNA. The sample includes a few hundred thousand clones, about 90% of them seen just once. Participants were aged about 18 to 90 years, lived in around 25 US areas, and enrolled virtually. Participant reports of clinical history set cohort assignment. This CDR3 has 19 residues. Germline V gives CDR1 KGHDR, CDR2 SFDVKD. V trimming: 5 bases; J trimming: 1 base; junction bases outside the gene matches: 8.

The receptor was derived from an older woman who had recovered from COVID-19. Material: PBMCs or T cells enriched from blood (not recorded which). This chain connects TRBV24-1 to TRBJ2-2, with 14 bases aligning to TRBD2. The DNA of the CDR3 is TGTGCCACCAGTGGGGTGACTAGCGGGAGGGCCTTGAACACCGGGGAGCTGTTTTTT. Amino acids: CATSGVTSGRALNTGELFF.